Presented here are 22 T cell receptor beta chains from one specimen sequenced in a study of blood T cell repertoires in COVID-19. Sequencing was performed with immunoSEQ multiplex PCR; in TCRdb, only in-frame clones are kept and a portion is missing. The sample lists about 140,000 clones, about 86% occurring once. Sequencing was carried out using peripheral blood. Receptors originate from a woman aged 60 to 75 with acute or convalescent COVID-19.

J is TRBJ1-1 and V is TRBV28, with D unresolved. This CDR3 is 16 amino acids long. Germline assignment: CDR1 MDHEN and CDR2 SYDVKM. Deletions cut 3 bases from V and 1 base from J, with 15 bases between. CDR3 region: CASSFWLEGGNTEAFF. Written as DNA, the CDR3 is TGTGCCAGCAGTTTTTGGCTTGAGGGCGGGAACACTGAAGCTTTCTTT.

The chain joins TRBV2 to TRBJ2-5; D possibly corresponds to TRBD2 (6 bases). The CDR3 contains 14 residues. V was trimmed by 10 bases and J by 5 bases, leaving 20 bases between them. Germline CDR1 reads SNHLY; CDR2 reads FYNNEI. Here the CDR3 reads CANSKQGGWETQYF. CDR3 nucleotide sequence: TGTGCCAACAGCAAGCAGGGAGGTTGGGAGACCCAGTACTTC.

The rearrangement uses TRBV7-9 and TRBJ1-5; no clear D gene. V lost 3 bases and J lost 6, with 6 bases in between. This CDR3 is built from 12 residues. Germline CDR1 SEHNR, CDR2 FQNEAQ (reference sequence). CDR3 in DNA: TGTGCCAGCAGCTTCCTAGGTCAGCCCCAGCATTTT. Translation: CASSFLGQPQHF.

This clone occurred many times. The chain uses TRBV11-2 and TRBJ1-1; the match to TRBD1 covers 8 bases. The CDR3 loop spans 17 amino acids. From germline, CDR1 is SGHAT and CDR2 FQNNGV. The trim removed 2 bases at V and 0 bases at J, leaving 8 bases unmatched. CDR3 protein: CASSLLFGQGMNTEAFF. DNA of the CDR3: TGTGCCAGCAGCTTACTTTTCGGACAGGGCATGAACACTGAAGCTTTCTTT.

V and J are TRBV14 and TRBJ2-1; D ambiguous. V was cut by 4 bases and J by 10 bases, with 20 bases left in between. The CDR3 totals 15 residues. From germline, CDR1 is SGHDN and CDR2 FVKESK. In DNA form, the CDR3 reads TGTGCCAGCAGCCGAGACATGAACCGACATACCGAGCAGTTCTTC. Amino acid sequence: CASSRDMNRHTEQFF.

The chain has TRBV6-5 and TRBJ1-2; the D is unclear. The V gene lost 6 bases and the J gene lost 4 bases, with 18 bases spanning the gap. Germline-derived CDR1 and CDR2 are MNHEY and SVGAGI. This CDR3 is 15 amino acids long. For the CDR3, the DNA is TGTGCCAGCAGGTCTCTTAGGAAGGAGGGCTATGGCTACACCTTC. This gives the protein CASRSLRKEGYGYTF.

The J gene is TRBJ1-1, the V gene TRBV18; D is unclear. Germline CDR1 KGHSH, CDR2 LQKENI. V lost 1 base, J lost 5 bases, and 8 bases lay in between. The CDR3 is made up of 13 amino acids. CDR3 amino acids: CASSPLTGTEAFF. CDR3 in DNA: TGTGCCAGCTCACCACTTACGGGGACTGAAGCTTTCTTT.

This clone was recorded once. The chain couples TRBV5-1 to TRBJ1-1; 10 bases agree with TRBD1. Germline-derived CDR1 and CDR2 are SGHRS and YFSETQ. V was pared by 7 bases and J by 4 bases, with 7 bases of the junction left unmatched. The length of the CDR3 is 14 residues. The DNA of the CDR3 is TGCGCCAGCGAACCGGGACAGGGGACCACTGAAGCTTTCTTT. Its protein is CASEPGQGTTEAFF.

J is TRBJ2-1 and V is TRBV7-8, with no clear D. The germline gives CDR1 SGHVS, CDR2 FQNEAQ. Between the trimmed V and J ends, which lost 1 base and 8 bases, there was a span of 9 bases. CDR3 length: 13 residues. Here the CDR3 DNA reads TGTGCCAGCAGCTTAGATCTCCGGGATGAGCAGTTCTTC. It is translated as CASSLDLRDEQFF.

CDR3 residues: CAISEPLRNEQFF. The CDR3 nucleotides are TGTGCCATCAGTGAGCCTTTGCGCAATGAGCAGTTCTTC. The chain uses TRBV10-3 and TRBJ2-1; D is unresolved. V lost 2 bases, J lost 6 bases, and 8 bases lay in between. This CDR3 is 13 amino acids long. CDR1 and CDR2 (germline): ENHRY, SYGVKD.

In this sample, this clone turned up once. The CDR3 coding sequence is TGTGCCAGCAGTTCGTCTAGCGGGAGGTACACCGGGGAGCTGTTTTTT. Its protein is CASSSSSGRYTGELFF. This chain joins TRBV28 and TRBJ2-2; 11 nucleotides agree with TRBD2. The J segment lost 3 bases and the V segment lost 4 bases, leaving 4 bases of the junction unmatched. CDR3 length equals 16 residues. Germline V gene data show CDR1 as MDHEN and CDR2 as SYDVKM. The variable domain in full, with the rest retrieved from reference TRBV28 and TRBJ2-2, is DVKVTQSSRYLVKRTGEKVFLECVQDMDHENMFWYRQDPGLGLRLIYFSYDVKMKEKGDIPEGYSVSREKKERFSLILESASTNQTSMYLCASSSSSGRYTGELFFGEGSRLTVL.

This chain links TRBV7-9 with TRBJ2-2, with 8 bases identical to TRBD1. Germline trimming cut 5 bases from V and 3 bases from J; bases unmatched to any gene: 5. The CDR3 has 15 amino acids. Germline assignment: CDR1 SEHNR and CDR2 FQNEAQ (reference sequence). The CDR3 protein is CASSPGTGYTGELFF. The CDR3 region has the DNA TGTGCCAGCAGCCCCGGGACAGGTTACACCGGGGAGCTGTTTTTT.

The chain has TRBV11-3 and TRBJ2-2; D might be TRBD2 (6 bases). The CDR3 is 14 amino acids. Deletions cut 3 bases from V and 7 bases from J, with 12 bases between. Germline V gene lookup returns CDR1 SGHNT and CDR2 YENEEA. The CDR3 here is CASSFGLGLGELFF. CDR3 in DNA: TGTGCCAGCAGCTTTGGACTGGGACTCGGGGAGCTGTTTTTT.

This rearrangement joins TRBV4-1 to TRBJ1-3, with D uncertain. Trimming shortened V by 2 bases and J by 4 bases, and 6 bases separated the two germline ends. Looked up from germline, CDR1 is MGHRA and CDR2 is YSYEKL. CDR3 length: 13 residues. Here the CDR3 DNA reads TGCGCCAGCAGCCAAATCCAGGGAAACACCATATATTTT. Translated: CASSQIQGNTIYF.

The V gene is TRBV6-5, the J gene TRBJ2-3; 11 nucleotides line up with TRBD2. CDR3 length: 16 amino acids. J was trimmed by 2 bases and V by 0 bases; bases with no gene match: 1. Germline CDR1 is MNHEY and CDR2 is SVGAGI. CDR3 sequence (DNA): TGTGCCAGCAGTTACTCGACTAGCGGGAACACAGATACGCAGTATTTT. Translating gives CASSYSTSGNTDTQYF.

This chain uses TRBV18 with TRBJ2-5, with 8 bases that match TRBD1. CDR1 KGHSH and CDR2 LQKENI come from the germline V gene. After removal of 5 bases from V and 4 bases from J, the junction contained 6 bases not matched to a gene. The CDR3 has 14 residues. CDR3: CASSTFDRGETQYF. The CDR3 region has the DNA TGTGCCAGCTCAACCTTTGACAGGGGAGAGACCCAGTACTTC.

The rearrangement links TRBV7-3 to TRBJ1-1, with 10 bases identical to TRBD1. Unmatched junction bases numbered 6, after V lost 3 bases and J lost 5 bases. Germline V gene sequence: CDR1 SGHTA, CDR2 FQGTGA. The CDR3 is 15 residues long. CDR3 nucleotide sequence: TGTGCCAGCAGCTTGACAGGGGGCGAAGGGACTGAAGCTTTCTTT. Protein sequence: CASSLTGGEGTEAFF.

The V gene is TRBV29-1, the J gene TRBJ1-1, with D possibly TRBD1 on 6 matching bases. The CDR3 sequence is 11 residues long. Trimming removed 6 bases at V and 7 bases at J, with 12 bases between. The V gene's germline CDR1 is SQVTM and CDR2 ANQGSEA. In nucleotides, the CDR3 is TGCAGCGTAGGGGGGGGGATTGAAGCTTTCTTT. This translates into CSVGGGIEAFF.

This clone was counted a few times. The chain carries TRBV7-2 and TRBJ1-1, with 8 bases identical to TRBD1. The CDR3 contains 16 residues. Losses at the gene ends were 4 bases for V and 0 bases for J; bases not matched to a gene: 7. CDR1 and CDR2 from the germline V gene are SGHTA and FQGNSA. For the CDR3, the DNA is TGTGCCAGCAGCTACGGACAGGGTTTGGTGAACACTGAAGCTTTCTTT. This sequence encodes CASSYGQGLVNTEAFF.

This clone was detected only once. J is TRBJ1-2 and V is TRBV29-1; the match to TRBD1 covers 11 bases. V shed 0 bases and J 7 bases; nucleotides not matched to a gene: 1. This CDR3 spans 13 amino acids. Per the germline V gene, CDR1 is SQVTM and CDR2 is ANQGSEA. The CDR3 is CSVEDGTGGGYTF. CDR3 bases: TGCAGCGTTGAAGACGGGACAGGGGGTGGCTACACCTTC.

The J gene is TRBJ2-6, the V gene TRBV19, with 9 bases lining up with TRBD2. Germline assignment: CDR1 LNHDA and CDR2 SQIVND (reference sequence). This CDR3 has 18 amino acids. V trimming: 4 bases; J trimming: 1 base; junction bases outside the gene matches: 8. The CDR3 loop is CASSTVALAGSGANVLTF. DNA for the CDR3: TGTGCCAGTAGTACAGTCGCCCTAGCGGGGTCTGGGGCCAACGTCCTGACTTTC.

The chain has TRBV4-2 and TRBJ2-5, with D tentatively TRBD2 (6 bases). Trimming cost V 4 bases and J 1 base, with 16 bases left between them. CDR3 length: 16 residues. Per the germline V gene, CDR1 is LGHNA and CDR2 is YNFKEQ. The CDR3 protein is CASSRGEVSSQETQYF. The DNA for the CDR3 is TGTGCCAGCAGCCGCGGGGAGGTAAGCTCCCAAGAGACCCAGTACTTC.